This record covers a single T cell receptor (beta chain). V lost 2 bases and J lost 6, with 25 bases in between. The CDR3 extends over 19 amino acids. Germline V gene sequence: CDR1 LGHDT, CDR2 YNNKEL (reference sequence). The sample comes from a study of blood T cell repertoires in COVID-19. The data were produced by immunoSEQ multiplex PCR, yet TCRdb's version contains in-frame clones alone and is incomplete. The table lists some 300,000 clones, roughly nine tenths of them singletons. The sequenced sample was peripheral blood. This sequence originates from a man younger than 35 with active or convalescent COVID-19. The chain uses TRBV3-1 (or the pseudogene TRBV3-2) and TRBJ2-2, with D perhaps matching TRBD1 (7 bases). As DNA, the CDR3 is TGTGCCAGCAGCCAACCCCCTCAGGGGGGCCCCTCTTCTTCCGGGGAGCTGTTTTTT. Translation gives CASSQPPQGGPSSSGELFF.